This T cell receptor (beta chain) was obtained from a study of CXCR3-negative and CXCR3-positive naive CD8 T cells. Study-wide background: Every library held about 1.5 +/- 0.3 million TRB reads, and the total came to around 150 million. Study-level results: The TRBV-TRBJ usage of naive CXCR3-negative and CXCR3-positive cells was similar, but that of memory cells differed. Memory CD8+ T cell repertoires were far less diverse than both naive subsets. Relative to CXCR3-negative naive cells, CXCR3-positive naive cells had more hydrophobic TRB CDR3s. Cryopreservation partially lowered CXCR3 expression, so most assays used fresh PBMCs.

This CDR3 has 14 residues. The V gene's germline CDR1 is MNHEY and CDR2 SMNVEV (reference sequence). The TRB cDNA libraries were prepared by 5' RACE with UMI labels. TCRdb reworked the 5' RACE reads into one entry per CDR3 protein, no DNA. This sample's table reports 150,000 to 170,000 distinct CDR3 sequences. A remark on this clonotype: Its antigen is unknown.

The clonotype comes from a human donor in good health. Some clones in this sample may be carry-over from other donors' samples. The sequenced sample consisted of naive CXCR3+ CD8+ T cells from blood. The subset here: CD45RO-CCR7+CD27+CD95- naive CD8+ T cells expressing CXCR3 (TNR3+). The genes are TRBV27 and TRBJ2-5; TCRdb indicates TRBD1, and absent DNA this call remains unverified. CDR3 protein: CASSPYGRQETQYF.